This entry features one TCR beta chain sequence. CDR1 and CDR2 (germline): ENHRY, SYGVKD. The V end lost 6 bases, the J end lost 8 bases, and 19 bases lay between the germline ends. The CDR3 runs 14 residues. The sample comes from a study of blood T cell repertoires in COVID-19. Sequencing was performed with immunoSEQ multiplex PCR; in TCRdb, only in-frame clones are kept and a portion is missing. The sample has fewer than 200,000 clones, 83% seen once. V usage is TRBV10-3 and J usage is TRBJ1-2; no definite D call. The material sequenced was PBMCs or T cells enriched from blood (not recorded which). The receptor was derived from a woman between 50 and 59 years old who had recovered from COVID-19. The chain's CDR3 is CAIRGAEGPHGYTF. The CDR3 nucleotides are TGTGCCATCAGGGGCGCGGAGGGCCCCCACGGCTACACCTTC.